The source of this T cell receptor (beta chain) is a study of CD8+ T cells in alopecia areata. About the research overall: Treated patients were given oral tofacitinib, which was dosed at 5 to 10 mg twice daily. The authors scored treated patients' severity by affected scalp percentage.

Treatment denoted: oral pan-JAK inhibitor, 5-10 mg twice daily. TCR sequencing used cDNA made by reverse transcription of extracted RNA. The assay was immunoSEQ multiplex PCR, and TCRdb's table has in-frame clones only and misses some. Here the sample spans approximately 110,000 clones, roughly 50% being singletons. V lost 5 bases, J lost 7 bases, and 11 bases lay in between. CDR1 is PRHDT, CDR2 FYEKMQ, per germline (reference sequence). The CDR3 loop spans 13 amino acids. This clone has more than one count but fewer than ten. The specimen was CD8+ T cells sorted from blood, collected at week 24, from a patient treated with tofacitinib. This receptor was identified in a human donor with alopecia areata. This chain connects TRBV13 to TRBJ1-4, with D perhaps TRBD1 (5 bases). For the CDR3, the DNA is TGTGCCAGCAGCGCCGGAACAGGTGAAAAACTGTTTTTT. This translates into CASSAGTGEKLFF.